The 16 T cell receptor beta chains below come from one sample, sequenced in a study of blood T cell repertoires in COVID-19. Only in-frame clones appear in the TCRdb table, and some are missing; sequencing was by immunoSEQ multiplex PCR. The repertoire has about 97,000 clones, less than 95% of them found once; the top ten carry less than 2%. Sequenced: peripheral blood. The receptors shown here come from a man aged 55 to 70 with acute or convalescent COVID-19.

The J gene is TRBJ1-1, the V gene TRBV30, with 7 nucleotides matching TRBD1. Unmatched junction bases numbered 7, after V lost 0 bases and J lost 3 bases. This CDR3 is 15 amino acids long. Germline V CDR1 and CDR2: GTSNPN, SVGIG (reference sequence). In DNA, the CDR3 is TGTGCCTGGAGTGTATACGGCAGGGGGTACACTGAAGCTTTCTTT. It encodes CAWSVYGRGYTEAFF. Full variable domain (rest looked up from reference TRBV30 and TRBJ1-1): SQTIHQWPATLVQPVGSPLSLECTVEGTSNPNLYWYRQAAGRGLQLLFYSVGIGQISSEVPQNLSASRPQDRQFILSSKKLLLSDSGFYLCAWSVYGRGYTEAFFGQGTRLTVV.

The chain recombines TRBV19 with TRBJ1-2; TRBD1 matches 7 bases. V trimming: 3 bases; J trimming: 7 bases; junction bases outside the gene matches: 8. In germline, CDR1 is LNHDA, CDR2 SQIVND (reference sequence). The CDR3 consists of 14 residues. The CDR3 loop is CASSIGRGIIGYTF. The CDR3 bases are TGTGCCAGTAGTATCGGCAGGGGGATTATTGGCTACACCTTC.

The chain joins TRBV28 to TRBJ1-1, with 10 nucleotides matching TRBD1. The CDR3 sequence is 18 residues long. The V segment lost 4 bases and the J segment 2 bases; nucleotides outside the gene matches: 13. CDR1 is MDHEN, CDR2 SYDVKM, per germline. The CDR3 here is CASSWGLWRTGGNTEAFF. The CDR3 bases are TGTGCCAGCAGTTGGGGGTTGTGGAGGACAGGGGGAAACACTGAAGCTTTCTTT.

This clone was picked up one time. The V call is TRBV7-9, the J call TRBJ2-3; 8 nucleotides match TRBD2. The V gene's germline CDR1 is SEHNR and CDR2 FQNEAQ (reference sequence). The CDR3 is made up of 14 amino acids. The ends lost 5 bases at V and 3 bases at J; junction bases unmatched: 4. CDR3 residues: CASSRGGSTDTQYF. The DNA for the CDR3 is TGTGCCAGCAGCCGCGGGGGGTCGACAGATACGCAGTATTTT.

This chain uses TRBV7-2 with TRBJ2-3; 7 bases map to TRBD2. CDR3 length: 15 residues. CDR1 and CDR2 (germline): SGHTA, FQGNSA. V lost 0 bases to trimming and J lost 4 bases; unmatched junction nucleotides: 4. The CDR3 nucleotides read TGTGCCAGCAGCTTAGCTAGCGGGTTCGCAGATACGCAGTATTTT. Protein: CASSLASGFADTQYF.

The rearrangement links TRBV23-1 to TRBJ2-2; 8 bases match TRBD1. TRBV23-1 qualifies as an ORF whose function is uncertain. The V and J ends lost 0 bases and 5 bases, in that order; junction bases with no gene match: 8. The CDR3 runs 17 residues. The CDR3 here is CASSQSHRGCRTGELFF. The CDR3, as DNA: TGCGCCAGCAGTCAATCGCACAGGGGGTGTAGAACCGGGGAGCTGTTTTTT.

V is TRBV12-5 and J is TRBJ1-5; 10 bases are a match to TRBD1. CDR3 length equals 14 residues. Germline loops: CDR1 LGHNT, CDR2 FRNRAP. The V gene end was trimmed by 6 bases and the J gene end by 4 bases; junction bases not matched to a gene: 3. CDR3 sequence: CASGRDRGNQPQHF. The DNA of the CDR3 is TGTGCTAGTGGCCGGGACAGGGGTAATCAGCCCCAGCATTTT.

The rearrangement uses TRBV5-1 and TRBJ1-1; 7 nucleotides line up with TRBD1. Trimming took 3 bases from V and 4 from J; bases not matched to a gene: 9. CDR3 length equals 15 residues. CDR1 is SGHRS and CDR2 is YFSETQ in the germline V gene. The CDR3, as DNA: TGCGCCAGCAGCTACCAACAGGGGTGGAGCACTGAAGCTTTCTTT. It yields the protein CASSYQQGWSTEAFF.

This sequence joins TRBV28 and TRBJ1-2; no firm D call. From germline, CDR1 is MDHEN and CDR2 SYDVKM. This CDR3 comprises 13 residues. V lost 5 bases and J lost 4, with 11 bases in between. The CDR3 here is CASSLGQLYGYTF. As DNA, the CDR3 is TGTGCCAGCAGTCTAGGCCAGCTCTATGGCTACACCTTC.

V gene TRBV6-1 combines with J gene TRBJ2-4, with 8 positions matching TRBD1. Germline V gene lookup returns CDR1 MNHNS and CDR2 SASEGT. CDR3 size: 17 residues. V shed 3 bases, J shed 0 bases, and the junction held 7 bases outside the gene matches. CDR3 nucleotide sequence: TGTGCCAGCAGTGAGATACAGGGGGGACTAGCCAAAAACATTCAGTACTTC. Translating it yields CASSEIQGGLAKNIQYF.

The rearrangement uses TRBV7-9 and TRBJ1-1, with D unresolved. CDR1 is SEHNR and CDR2 is FQNEAQ in the germline V gene (reference sequence). This CDR3 comprises 12 residues. Trimming took off 5 bases at V and 4 bases at J, with 8 bases between the two ends. In DNA, the CDR3 is TGTGCCAGCAGCCTCCCCCCCACTGAAGCTTTCTTT. The encoded protein is CASSLPPTEAFF.

This sequence joins TRBV3-1 (or the pseudogene TRBV3-2) and TRBJ1-1; maybe TRBD1 (6 bases). CDR1 and CDR2 from the germline V gene are LGHDT and YNNKEL (reference sequence). The CDR3 is made up of 15 amino acids. Deletions cut 4 bases from V and 0 bases from J, with 12 bases between. CDR3 sequence reads: CASSLQTGLNTEAFF. CDR3 sequence (DNA): TGTGCCAGCAGCCTTCAGACAGGACTGAACACTGAAGCTTTCTTT.

The V and J genes are TRBV4-1 and TRBJ1-2; D is uncertain. The V gene lost 4 bases and the J gene lost 5 bases, with 11 bases spanning the gap. CDR1 is MGHRA and CDR2 is YSYEKL in the germline V gene. The CDR3 length is 13 residues. The CDR3 DNA reads TGCGCCAGCAGCCCGGACTTTGGATATGGCTACACCTTC. It yields the protein CASSPDFGYGYTF.

CDR3 coding DNA: TGTGCCAGCAGTTTGCGGAACAATGAGCAGTTCTTC. This encodes CASSLRNNEQFF. The chain uses TRBV6-2 or TRBV6-3 and TRBJ2-1; no definite D call. Germline assignment: CDR1 MNHEY and CDR2 SVGEGT. This CDR3 region has 12 residues. Trimming stripped 4 bases from V and 5 bases from J, with 6 bases between.

The V and J genes are TRBV2 and TRBJ1-1; 9 bases fit TRBD1. Germline V gene sequence: CDR1 SNHLY, CDR2 FYNNEI. The V and J ends lost 6 bases and 4 bases, in that order; junction bases with no gene match: 3. CDR3 length equals 13 residues. This chain's CDR3 is CASSGQGPTEAFF. The CDR3, as DNA: TGTGCCAGCAGCGGACAGGGGCCCACTGAAGCTTTCTTT.

The CDR3 sequence is CASSLGTSGGEDTQYF. In DNA, the CDR3 is TGTGCCAGCAGTCTCGGGACTAGCGGGGGGGAAGATACGCAGTATTTT. The genes are TRBV27 and TRBJ2-3; 16 nucleotides align to TRBD2. The CDR3 is made up of 16 amino acids. Unmatched junction bases numbered 4, after V lost 5 bases and J lost 5 bases. The V gene's germline CDR1 is MNHEY and CDR2 SMNVEV (reference sequence).